The 28 T cell receptor beta chains below come from one sample, sequenced in a study of CD8+ T cells in alopecia areata. After isolation, RNA underwent reverse transcription to generate cDNA as the sequencing template. Profiling relied on immunoSEQ multiplex PCR, and the TCRdb table lists in-frame clones only, not all of them. The sample carries 200,000 to 250,000 clones, roughly three fifths recorded once. The sequencing sample was made of CD8+ T cells sorted from blood. The receptors shown here come from a human donor in good health.

As to this clone: The sample holds other DNA sequences that translate to the same CDR3. The chain carries TRBV4-2 and TRBJ2-1; D not certain. Looked up from germline, CDR1 is LGHNA and CDR2 is YNFKEQ. The CDR3 is made up of 11 amino acids. Trimming left V 1 base short and J 7 bases short, with 2 bases between. CDR3 in DNA: TGTGCCAGCAGCCAAGGTAATGAGCAGTTCTTC. Translation: CASSQGNEQFF.

In nucleotides, the CDR3 is TGTGCCAGCAGCTATGAGCCCGTTGGTCCCCAGCATTTT. As protein: CASSYEPVGPQHF. This chain connects TRBV7-2 to TRBJ1-5, with D unresolved. Germline V CDR1 and CDR2: SGHTA, FQGNSA. The CDR3 extends over 13 amino acids. V lost 4 bases and J 10 bases, leaving 14 bases between the germline ends.

The chain has TRBV30 and TRBJ2-1; 9 bases match TRBD2. V was clipped by 1 base and J by 4 bases; unmatched bases: 8. CDR3 size: 16 residues. Germline CDR1 and CDR2: GTSNPN and SVGIG (reference sequence). The CDR3 DNA is TGTGCCTGGAGTGGGGAGGTAGCGGGGGTATACAATGAGCAGTTCTTC. This sequence encodes CAWSGEVAGVYNEQFF.

This clone was seen only a few times. V is TRBV27 and J is TRBJ2-2, with no clear D. CDR1 is MNHEY, CDR2 SMNVEV, per germline (reference sequence). Trimming removed 3 bases at V and 0 bases at J, with 5 bases between. This CDR3 region has 14 residues. The chain's CDR3 is CASSFGPNTGELFF. CDR3 DNA: TGTGCCAGCAGTTTTGGCCCGAACACCGGGGAGCTGTTTTTT.

The chain is built from TRBV15 and TRBJ1-1; no clear D. V lost 0 bases and J lost 2, with 7 bases in between. Germline V gives CDR1 LNHNV, CDR2 YYDKDF (reference sequence). The CDR3 is 14 amino acids. Here the CDR3 DNA reads TGTGCCACCAGCAGAGAGAGATACAACACTGAAGCTTTCTTT. Amino acids: CATSRERYNTEAFF.

The chain carries TRBV29-1 and TRBJ2-1; 8 bases fit TRBD2. There are 13 residues in the CDR3. Trimming removed 7 bases from V and 6 bases from J; junction bases left unmatched: 8. The germline V gene encodes CDR1 SQVTM and CDR2 ANQGSEA. In DNA, the CDR3 is TGCAGCGGGTATTACGGGACTAGCAATGAGCAGTTCTTC. Protein: CSGYYGTSNEQFF.

The rearrangement joins TRBV5-6 to TRBJ2-1; 7 bases agree with TRBD1. The CDR3 is made up of 13 amino acids. Germline CDR1 reads SGHDT; CDR2 reads YYEEEE. Losses at the gene ends were 2 bases for V and 10 bases for J; bases not matched to a gene: 6. CDR3 bases: TGTGCCAGCAGCTTAGACAGGGTTAGGGAGCAGTTCTTC. This gives the protein CASSLDRVREQFF.

The V and J genes are TRBV7-7 and TRBJ2-2, with a tentative D call TRBD2 (5 bases). Germline V gene data show CDR1 as SSHAT and CDR2 as FNYEAQ (reference sequence). V lost 2 bases and J lost 6, with 19 bases in between. CDR3 length equals 17 residues. CDR3 coding DNA: TGTGCCAGCAGCTTATCTAGCCTCCAGGAAGGGTCCGGGGAGCTGTTTTTT. Translated: CASSLSSLQEGSGELFF.

The gene calls are TRBV2 and TRBJ2-3; TRBD2 might be the D (6 bases). With 7 bases removed from V and 2 bases from J, the gap between germline ends came to 13 bases. The CDR3 extends over 14 amino acids. Germline-derived CDR1 and CDR2 are SNHLY and FYNNEI. For the CDR3, the DNA is TGTGCCAGCATCTCGGGACTCATCACAGATACGCAGTATTTT. This gives the protein CASISGLITDTQYF.

The chain is built from TRBV5-6 and TRBJ2-2; 11 positions agree with TRBD1. The CDR3 loop spans 15 amino acids. Per germline, CDR1 SGHDT and CDR2 YYEEEE. The V segment lost 7 bases and the J segment 5 bases; nucleotides outside the gene matches: 7. The CDR3 is CASSRTGGETGELFF. CDR3 DNA sequence: TGTGCCAGCTCAAGGACAGGGGGCGAAACCGGGGAGCTGTTTTTT. The whole variable domain, filled in from reference TRBV5-6 and TRBJ2-2, reads DAGVTQSPTHLIKTRGQQVTLRCSPKSGHDTVSWYQQALGQGPQFIFQYYEEEERQRGNFPDRFSGHQFPNYSSELNVNALLLGDSALYLCASSRTGGETGELFFGEGSRLTVL.

The rearrangement uses TRBV9 and TRBJ2-7; 9 bases are a match to TRBD1. The CDR3 runs to 14 residues. Germline V lookup: CDR1 SGDLS, CDR2 YYNGEE. Losses at the gene ends were 3 bases for V and 4 bases for J; bases not matched to a gene: 5. CDR3 DNA sequence: TGTGCCAGCAGCGAGACAGGGGGTGGGTACGAGCAGTACTTC. As protein: CASSETGGGYEQYF.

This clone was recorded a few times. This rearrangement joins TRBV11-1 to TRBJ2-1; D might be TRBD1 or TRBD2, each matching 5 bases. Trimming removed 4 bases from V and 3 bases from J, with 13 bases in between. From germline, CDR1 is SGHAT and CDR2 FQDESV (reference sequence). The CDR3 is 15 residues long. Here the CDR3 DNA reads TGTGCCAGCAGCTCCGGGGCCGCCCACTACAATGAGCAGTTCTTC. Its translation: CASSSGAAHYNEQFF.

This clone is a singleton in its sample. V is TRBV6-6 and J is TRBJ1-5, with D uncertain. The V and J ends lost 6 bases and 7 bases respectively, with 22 bases between them. The CDR3 runs to 16 residues. Germline CDR1 is MNHNY and CDR2 is SVGAGI (reference sequence). The CDR3 sequence is CASSLPREVGGQPQHF. In DNA form, the CDR3 reads TGTGCCAGCAGCCTTCCGAGGGAAGTGGGAGGGCAGCCCCAGCATTTT.

CDR3 bases: TGCGCCAGCAGATTTTGGGCTAGCGGTTACAATGAGCAGTTCTTC. Translated, it gives CASRFWASGYNEQFF. The gene calls are TRBV5-1 and TRBJ2-1, with 7 bases that match TRBD2. The J segment lost 4 bases and the V segment lost 5 bases, leaving 9 bases of the junction unmatched. This CDR3 spans 15 amino acids. Germline V lookup: CDR1 SGHRS, CDR2 YFSETQ.

This chain connects TRBV9 to TRBJ2-2; tentatively, D is TRBD2 (6 bases). Germline CDR1 reads SGDLS; CDR2 reads YYNGEE. The V gene lost 6 bases and the J gene lost 5 bases, with 8 bases spanning the gap. The CDR3 is 12 amino acids. The CDR3 here is CASTRGTGELFF. CDR3 nucleotide sequence: TGTGCCAGCACACGGGGGACCGGGGAGCTGTTTTTT.

This clone came up a few times. CDR3 DNA sequence: TGTGCCAGCAGCAGATACAGCTACAATGAGCAGTTCTTC. Protein sequence: CASSRYSYNEQFF. This chain connects TRBV21-1 to TRBJ2-1; TRBD1, the D gene given by the table, was not confirmed from the DNA. TRBV21-1 represents a pseudogene. The CDR3 consists of 13 residues.

This clone has just one count. V and J are TRBV6-5 and TRBJ1-2, with D unresolved. The length of the CDR3 is 14 residues. Germline CDR1 reads MNHEY; CDR2 reads SVGAGI. V shed 0 bases and J shed 4 bases, with 9 bases lying between them. CDR3 region: CASSYSPSSYGYTF. The CDR3 bases are TGTGCCAGCAGTTACTCACCTAGCAGCTATGGCTACACCTTC.

V gene TRBV27 combines with J gene TRBJ2-7, with D perhaps matching TRBD1 (6 bases). Trimming stripped 2 bases from V and 9 bases from J, with 14 bases between. The CDR3 sequence is 13 residues long. Germline V lookup: CDR1 MNHEY, CDR2 SMNVEV (reference sequence). CDR3 nucleotides: TGTGCCAGCAGTTTAGGGCAGGGGAAGGGGCAGTACTTC. Translating it yields CASSLGQGKGQYF.

The V call is TRBV30, the J call TRBJ1-5, with D possibly matching TRBD1 (6 bases). The CDR3 runs 15 residues. Trimming took off 3 bases at V and 0 bases at J, with 12 bases between the two ends. Germline V CDR1 and CDR2: GTSNPN, SVGIG (reference sequence). This CDR3 reads CAWRAGQLSNQPQHF. CDR3 coding DNA: TGTGCCTGGAGGGCTGGACAGCTTAGCAATCAGCCCCAGCATTTT.

The chain links TRBV12-5 to TRBJ1-1; TRBD1 aligns across 7 bases. The J segment lost 3 bases and the V segment lost 0 bases, leaving 4 bases of the junction unmatched. Germline assignment: CDR1 LGHNT and CDR2 FRNRAP. The CDR3 spans 15 residues. The CDR3 DNA reads as TGTGCTAGTGGTTTGGTAGGGACAGAAGACACTGAAGCTTTCTTT. Its protein is CASGLVGTEDTEAFF. Full variable domain (remainder filled in from reference TRBV12-5 and TRBJ1-1): DARVTQTPRHKVTEMGQEVTMRCQPILGHNTVFWYRQTMMQGLELLAYFRNRAPLDDSGMPKDRFSAEMPDATLATLKIQPSEPRDSAVYFCASGLVGTEDTEAFFGQGTRLTVV.

The CDR3 nucleotides read TGTGCCAGCTCCACAGGAGCCAAAAACATTCAGTACTTC. Translated: CASSTGAKNIQYF. The chain couples TRBV27 to TRBJ2-4; maybe TRBD1 (5 bases). This CDR3 spans 13 amino acids. Trimming took 8 bases from V and 0 from J, leaving 8 bases between them. Germline CDR1 and CDR2: MNHEY and SMNVEV (reference sequence).

V is TRBV15 and J is TRBJ2-1; D is ambiguous. From germline, CDR1 is LNHNV and CDR2 YYDKDF (reference sequence). CDR3 length: 19 amino acids. Trimming took 0 bases from V and 1 from J, leaving 19 bases between them. The CDR3 here is CATSRETLAAVQSYNEQFF. In DNA form, the CDR3 reads TGTGCCACCAGCAGAGAGACCCTGGCGGCGGTGCAGTCCTACAATGAGCAGTTCTTC.

This clone has more than one count but fewer than ten. This chain links TRBV29-1 with TRBJ2-2; D remains unclear. CDR1 and CDR2 from the germline V gene are SQVTM and ANQGSEA. V lost 0 bases and J 1 base, leaving 9 bases between the germline ends. There are 15 residues in the CDR3. Here the CDR3 reads CSVEDGQRNTGELFF. The CDR3 DNA follows: TGCAGCGTTGAAGATGGCCAGAGGAACACCGGGGAGCTGTTTTTT.

This clone was picked up a small number of times. V gene TRBV4-1 combines with J gene TRBJ1-4, with D possibly matching TRBD1 (6 bases). Germline V lookup: CDR1 MGHRA, CDR2 YSYEKL. V was trimmed by 0 bases and J by 6 bases, leaving 14 bases between them. This CDR3 has 16 amino acids. CDR3 sequence (DNA): TGCGCCAGCAGCCAAGAAGGGGGGGCTGTGGATGAAAAACTGTTTTTT. Residues: CASSQEGGAVDEKLFF.

The chain carries TRBV4-1 and TRBJ2-7, with TRBD2 as a possible D gene (6 bases). Between the trimmed V and J ends, which lost 4 bases and 3 bases, there was a span of 13 bases. The CDR3 is 14 amino acids. Looked up from germline, CDR1 is MGHRA and CDR2 is YSYEKL. DNA for the CDR3: TGCGCCAGCAGCCTCGTTGTGGGGGGCTACGAGCAGTACTTC. The encoded protein is CASSLVVGGYEQYF.

The chain joins TRBV4-2 to TRBJ1-1; D is uncertain. The germline V gene has CDR1 LGHNA and CDR2 YNFKEQ. This CDR3 spans 13 amino acids. The V end lost 0 bases, the J end lost 4 bases, and 6 bases lay between the germline ends. Here the CDR3 DNA reads TGTGCCAGCAGCCAAGACGGGGTCACTGAAGCTTTCTTT. It translates to CASSQDGVTEAFF.

This clone was found a few times. The CDR3 region has the DNA TGTGCCACCAGCAGAGAACAGGGTGTAGGGGAGCAGTACTTC. This sequence encodes CATSREQGVGEQYF. The gene calls are TRBV15 and TRBJ2-7, with D possibly being TRBD1 (6 bases). Germline CDR1 and CDR2: LNHNV and YYDKDF (reference sequence). The ends were cut back, 0 bases at V and 7 bases at J, with 13 bases in the middle. This CDR3 has 14 residues. Full variable domain (rest looked up from reference TRBV15 and TRBJ2-7): DAMVIQNPRYQVTQFGKPVTLSCSQTLNHNVMYWYQQKSSQAPKLLFHYYDKDFNNEADTPDNFQSRRPNTSFCFLDIRSPGLGDTAMYLCATSREQGVGEQYFGPGTRLTVT.

This clone has a handful of counts. V and J are TRBV7-7 and TRBJ2-3, with D uncertain. CDR3 length equals 14 residues. CDR1 and CDR2 (germline): SSHAT, FNYEAQ (reference sequence). Between the trimmed V and J ends, which lost 1 base and 5 bases, there was a span of 10 bases. Here the CDR3 DNA reads TGTGCCAGCAGCTTAGAAGGACGCCGAGATACGCAGTATTTT. Amino acids: CASSLEGRRDTQYF.